The 11 T cell receptor beta chains presented below share a single source sample, sequenced in a study of cytomegalovirus exposure and HLA in healthy donors. The PCR was carried out with 60 Vbeta primers and 13 Jbeta primers. Assay used: immunoSEQ multiplex PCR; TCRdb lists only in-frame clones, some missing. The data hold some 100,000 clones, with approximately 71% observed a single time. Input material: PBMCs. The receptors shown here come from a man in his forties or fifties in good health and CMV-seronegative.

The chain recombines TRBV7-6 with TRBJ2-3; 10 positions match TRBD1. Germline values: CDR1 SGHVS, CDR2 FNYEAQ. This CDR3 is built from 16 residues. The J segment lost 6 bases and the V segment lost 1 base, leaving 7 bases of the junction unmatched. The CDR3, as DNA: TGTGCCAGCAGCTTAGGGGGTGGGACAGGGGTGGATACGCAGTATTTT. Translation gives CASSLGGGTGVDTQYF.

The sample holds a few counts of this clone. The V and J genes are TRBV7-3 and TRBJ2-1; 9 nucleotides line up with TRBD1. This CDR3 comprises 16 residues. Trimming took 1 base from V and 7 from J; bases not matched to a gene: 8. In germline, CDR1 is SGHTA, CDR2 FQGTGA. The CDR3 loop is CASSLSGTGPQNEQFF. DNA for the CDR3: TGTGCCAGCAGCTTAAGCGGGACAGGGCCGCAAAATGAGCAGTTCTTC.

The rearrangement joins TRBV1 to TRBJ2-1; the table gives TRBD2 as D, unverified against the DNA. TRBV1 is a documented pseudogene. There are 17 residues in the CDR3. The CDR3: CTSSPADSGGAYNEQFF. CDR3 in DNA: TGCACCAGCAGCCCGGCAGATAGCGGGGGTGCTTACAATGAGCAGTTCTTC.

The rearrangement uses TRBV4-1 and TRBJ2-5; D gene uncertain. The CDR3 sequence is 16 residues long. The germline CDR1 and CDR2 sequences are MGHRA and YSYEKL. Trimming cost V 1 base and J 2 bases, with 14 bases left between them. The CDR3 DNA sequence: TGCGCCAGCAGCCAAGGAACAGCCGACACACAAGAGACCCAGTACTTC. It specifies CASSQGTADTQETQYF.

The J gene is TRBJ1-2, the V gene TRBV6-5; 11 positions match TRBD1. The CDR3 covers 15 residues. In germline, CDR1 is MNHEY, CDR2 SVGAGI. The trim removed 5 bases at V and 4 bases at J, leaving 6 bases unmatched. The CDR3 region is CASSQDRGRVYGYTF. Here the CDR3 DNA reads TGTGCCAGCAGTCAGGACAGGGGGCGGGTCTATGGCTACACCTTC.

The rearrangement uses TRBV6-5 and TRBJ2-1; possibly TRBD2 for D (6 bases). Germline lookup yields CDR1 MNHEY and CDR2 SVGAGI. Trimming took off 4 bases at V and 16 bases at J, with 20 bases between the two ends. CDR3 length equals 13 residues. CDR3 in DNA: TGTGCCAGCAGTTCCGGTGCCGGGAGAACGGGATTCTTC. Protein sequence: CASSSGAGRTGFF.

The V call is TRBV9, the J call TRBJ2-7, with TRBD1 matching 8 bases. Trimming removed 0 bases from V and 2 bases from J; junction bases left unmatched: 1. Germline CDR1 is SGDLS and CDR2 is YYNGEE. The CDR3 totals 14 residues. In nucleotides, the CDR3 is TGTGCCAGCAGCGTAGGACAGGGGACCTACGAGCAGTACTTC. This encodes CASSVGQGTYEQYF.

The chain carries TRBV19 and TRBJ1-1; D might be TRBD1 (6 bases). In germline, CDR1 is LNHDA, CDR2 SQIVND (reference sequence). Trimming took off 5 bases at V and 6 bases at J, with 10 bases between the two ends. CDR3 size: 12 residues. CDR3 loop: CASSVRQAEAFF. CDR3 nucleotides: TGTGCCAGTAGTGTACGACAGGCTGAAGCTTTCTTT.

The chain uses TRBV19 and TRBJ1-4; 8 bases line up with TRBD1. V lost 7 bases and J lost 7; bases outside the gene matches: 11. Germline values: CDR1 LNHDA, CDR2 SQIVND (reference sequence). The CDR3 has 15 residues. CDR3 loop: CASKNRGRGSEKLFF. Here the CDR3 DNA reads TGTGCCAGTAAGAACAGGGGGAGAGGTAGTGAAAAACTGTTTTTT.

The rearrangement joins TRBV6-6 to TRBJ1-5; tentative D call: TRBD1 (6 bases). The germline gives CDR1 MNHNY, CDR2 SVGAGI (reference sequence). The CDR3 is made up of 15 amino acids. Trimming stripped 2 bases from V and 1 base from J, with 9 bases between. CDR3 sequence reads: CASSYTGSSNQPQHF. The CDR3 DNA follows: TGTGCCAGCAGTTACACAGGGTCGAGCAATCAGCCCCAGCATTTT.

V usage is TRBV5-1 and J usage is TRBJ2-5, with TRBD2 identical over 12 bases. Germline lookup yields CDR1 SGHRS and CDR2 YFSETQ. The trim removed 1 base at V and 5 bases at J, leaving 6 bases unmatched. The CDR3 has 16 residues. The CDR3 loop reads CASSLPSGGVVETQYF. The CDR3 DNA reads TGCGCCAGCAGCTTGCCTAGCGGGGGGGTCGTTGAGACCCAGTACTTC.